This T cell receptor (beta chain) was found in a study of blood T cell repertoires in COVID-19. Turning to the study itself: COVID-19 samples from acute and convalescent phases originated in the United States, Italy and Spain. T cells, B-cell-depleted T cells, or PBMCs supplied cDNA or gDNA.

As originally analysed: Amplification with reference gene primers provided the estimates of nucleated cell counts. Clones were read by immunoSEQ multiplex PCR, and TCRdb kept only the in-frame ones, dropping some. The V and J calls and clone size come from that table; D and trimming were worked out from the DNA. The sample yields about 140,000 clones, approximately 80% seen once. On this clone itself: One end of the junction is discordant with germline, which a read error may explain.

The specimen was peripheral blood. The sequence was obtained from a woman over 75 with active or convalescent COVID-19.

CDR3 residues: CASNLGVEGEKLFF. CDR3 nucleotide sequence: TGTGCCAGCAACTTAGGAGTAGAGGGCGAAAAACTGTTTTTT. The gene calls are TRBV7-8 and TRBJ1-4; D call uncertain. In germline, CDR1 is SGHVS, CDR2 FQNEAQ. This CDR3 region has 14 residues.